A single T cell receptor (beta chain) is shown here with its context. Its antigen is still unknown. The data were taken from a study of T-cell memory formation after mild COVID-19. Sample barcodes and UMIs were carried by the TCR alpha and TCR beta cDNA libraries that 5'RACE generated with constant-segment primers. TCRdb reprocessed the 5' RACE reads with MiXCR, giving one entry per CDR3 protein. The data show 250,000 or so distinct CDR3 sequences, under 20% seen once. Study-level results: Second-wave clones reaching peak frequency on day 37 lacked confirmed SARS-CoV-2 specificity.

The TCR sequence derives from a man aged 18 to 30 who had mild COVID-19 (a few samples of this study predate the infection). Cell type and time point are not known. Sequencing used PBMCs or a T cell subset sorted from them (not recorded which).

Here the CDR3 reads CASSQDAGRNTEAFF. CDR3 nucleotide sequence: TGCGCCAGCAGCCAAGATGCAGGGAGGAACACTGAAGCTTTCTTT. The chain links TRBV4-3 to TRBJ1-1; D possibly corresponds to TRBD1 (5 bases). Trimming pared 0 bases from V and 1 base from J, leaving 9 bases between. The germline gives CDR1 LGHNA, CDR2 YSLEER. This CDR3 has 15 residues.